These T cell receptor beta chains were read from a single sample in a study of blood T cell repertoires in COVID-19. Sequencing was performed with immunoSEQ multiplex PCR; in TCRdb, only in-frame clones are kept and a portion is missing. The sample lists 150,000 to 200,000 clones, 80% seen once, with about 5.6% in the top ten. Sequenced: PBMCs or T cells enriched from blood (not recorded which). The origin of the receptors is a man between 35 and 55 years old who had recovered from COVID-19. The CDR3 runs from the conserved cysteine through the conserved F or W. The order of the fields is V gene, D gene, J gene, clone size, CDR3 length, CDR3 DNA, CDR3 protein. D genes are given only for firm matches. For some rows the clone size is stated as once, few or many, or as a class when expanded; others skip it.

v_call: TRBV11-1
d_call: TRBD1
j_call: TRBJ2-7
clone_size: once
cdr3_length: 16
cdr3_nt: TGTGCCAGCAGCGCCTACAGGGGGATGAGGAAAAACGAGCAGTACTTC
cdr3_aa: CASSAYRGMRKNEQYF

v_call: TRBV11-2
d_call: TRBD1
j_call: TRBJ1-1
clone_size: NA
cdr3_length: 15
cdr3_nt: TGTGCCAGCAGCCCGGCGACAGGGGCGAACACTGAAGCTTTCTTT
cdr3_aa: CASSPATGANTEAFF

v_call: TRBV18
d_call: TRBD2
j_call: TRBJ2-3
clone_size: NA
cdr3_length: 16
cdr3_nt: TGTGCCAGCTCACCTACGGCGGGGGTAGTATTGGATACGCAGTATTTT
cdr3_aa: CASSPTAGVVLDTQYF

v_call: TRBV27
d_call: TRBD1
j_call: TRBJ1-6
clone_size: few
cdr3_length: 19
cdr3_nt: TGTGCCACGGCGCCACAGGGGGCGCGAGGGATTGACTATAATTCACCCCTCCACTTT
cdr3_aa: CATAPQGARGIDYNSPLHF

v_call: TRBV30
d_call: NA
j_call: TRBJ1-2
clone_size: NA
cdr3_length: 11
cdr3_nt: TGTGCCTGGAGTTTCCTTTATGGCTACACCTTC
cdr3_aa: CAWSFLYGYTF

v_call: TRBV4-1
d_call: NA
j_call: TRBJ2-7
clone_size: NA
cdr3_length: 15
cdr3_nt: TGCGCCAGCAGCGGAACCGGTACTAACTCCTACGAGCAGTACTTC
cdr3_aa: CASSGTGTNSYEQYF

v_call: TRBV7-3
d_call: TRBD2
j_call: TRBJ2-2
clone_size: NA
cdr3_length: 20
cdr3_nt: TGTGCCAGCAGCTTAAGCCCCCCCCTAGCGGGGGTTTTTAGCACCGGGGAGCTGTTTTTT
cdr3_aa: CASSLSPPLAGVFSTGELFF

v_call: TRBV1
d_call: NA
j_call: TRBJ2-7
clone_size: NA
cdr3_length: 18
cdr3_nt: TGCACCAGCAGCCAAGCGGAGTTGCCTAGCGGGGGTTCCTACGAGCAGTACTTC
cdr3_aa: CTSSQAELPSGGSYEQYF

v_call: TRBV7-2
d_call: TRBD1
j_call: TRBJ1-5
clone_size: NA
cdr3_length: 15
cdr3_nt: TGTGCCAGCAGCTTAGGGGGACAGGGGGGATGGCCCCAGCATTTT
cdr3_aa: CASSLGGQGGWPQHF

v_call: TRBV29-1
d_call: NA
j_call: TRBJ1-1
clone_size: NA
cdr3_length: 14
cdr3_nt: TGCAGCGTTGACGCGCGGGGGTCGGGCACTGAAGCTTTCTTT
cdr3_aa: CSVDARGSGTEAFF

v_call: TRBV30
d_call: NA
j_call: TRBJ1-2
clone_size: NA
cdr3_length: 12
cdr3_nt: TGTGCCTGGAGTGACACCTCAAGTGGCTACACCTTC
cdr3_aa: CAWSDTSSGYTF

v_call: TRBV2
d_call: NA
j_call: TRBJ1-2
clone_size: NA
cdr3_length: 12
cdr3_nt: TGTGCCAACCATAGGGGGGGCGATGGCTACACCTTC
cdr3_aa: CANHRGGDGYTF

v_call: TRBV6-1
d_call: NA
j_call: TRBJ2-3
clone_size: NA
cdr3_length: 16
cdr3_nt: TGTGCCAGCAGTGAAGTCCGGTCTCTGGGCACAGATACGCAGTATTTT
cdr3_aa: CASSEVRSLGTDTQYF

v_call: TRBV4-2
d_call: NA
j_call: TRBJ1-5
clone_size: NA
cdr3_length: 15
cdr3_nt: TGTGCCAGCAGCCAAGAAGGAGGGGCCCATCAGCCCCAGCATTTT
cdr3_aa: CASSQEGGAHQPQHF

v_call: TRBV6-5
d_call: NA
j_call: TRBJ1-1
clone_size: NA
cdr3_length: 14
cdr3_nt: TGTGCCAGCAGTTACACACAGGGTCGGACTGAAGCTTTCTTT
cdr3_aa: CASSYTQGRTEAFF

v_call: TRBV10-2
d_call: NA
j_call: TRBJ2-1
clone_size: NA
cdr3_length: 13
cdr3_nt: TGCGCCAGCAGTGAGTCGGTGGGCACTGAGCAGTTCTTC
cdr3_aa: CASSESVGTEQFF

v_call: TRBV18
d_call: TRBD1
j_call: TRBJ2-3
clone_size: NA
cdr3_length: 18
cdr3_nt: TGTGCCAGCTCACGGGACCAACTGGGGACAGGGGATGACCATACGCAGTATTTT
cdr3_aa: CASSRDQLGTGDDHTQYF

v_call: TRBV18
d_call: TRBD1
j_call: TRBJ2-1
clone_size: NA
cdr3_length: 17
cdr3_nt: TGTGCCAGCTCACCAGCCCCGGGACAGGGGAATTACAATGAGCAGTTCTTC
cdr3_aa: CASSPAPGQGNYNEQFF

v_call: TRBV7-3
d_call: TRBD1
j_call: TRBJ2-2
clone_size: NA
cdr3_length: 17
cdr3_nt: TGTGCCAGCAGCCCGTCACCGGGACAGCCGCTTAGGGGGGAGCTGTTTTTT
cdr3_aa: CASSPSPGQPLRGELFF

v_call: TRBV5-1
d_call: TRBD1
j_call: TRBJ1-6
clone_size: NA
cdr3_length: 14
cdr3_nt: TGCGCCAGCAGCCCGGGACAGCCATATTCACCCCTCCACTTT
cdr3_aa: CASSPGQPYSPLHF

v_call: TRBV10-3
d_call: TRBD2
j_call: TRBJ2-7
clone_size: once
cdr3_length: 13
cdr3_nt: TGTGCCATCAGCTTAACTAGCGGGGGCGAGCAGTACTTC
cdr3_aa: CAISLTSGGEQYF